One and the same sample provided the 11 T cell receptor beta chains below, sequenced in a study of blood T cell repertoires in COVID-19 (TCRdb year 2020). To prepare the library, the immunoSEQ multiplex PCR assay was applied. TCRdb limited this immuneACCESS table to in-frame rearrangements with V and J called. A share of clones is missing; checked studies link under half to unresolved V genes, and the rest is unexplained. This sample has around 37,000 clones in its table, and 90% of those were observed once. The top ten clonotypes cover 20% to 25% of the sample. Sequencing was carried out using peripheral blood. Receptors originate from a man in his fifties or sixties with active or convalescent COVID-19.

The chain links TRBV6-1 to TRBJ2-4, with a weak D call TRBD2 (6 bases). The V gene's germline CDR1 is MNHNS and CDR2 SASEGT. This CDR3 has 19 amino acids. Trimming removed 4 bases at V and 0 bases at J, with 22 bases between. CDR3 DNA sequence: TGTGCCAGCAGTGTAGAGGCTAGCGTCGCTACGGTAGCCAAAAACATTCAGTACTTC. This translates into CASSVEASVATVAKNIQYF.

The J gene is TRBJ2-7, the V gene TRBV2; maybe TRBD2 (6 bases). Germline-derived CDR1 and CDR2 are SNHLY and FYNNEI. CDR3 length: 16 residues. V was shortened by 2 bases and J by 2 bases, with 16 bases between the two germline ends. In DNA form, the CDR3 reads TGTGCCAGCAGTGAATTTTTTGGGACGGGGGCCTACGAGCAGTACTTC. Its protein product is CASSEFFGTGAYEQYF. The full variable domain, its missing parts supplied by reference TRBV2 and TRBJ2-7, is EPEVTQTPSHQVTQMGQEVILRCVPISNHLYFYWYRQILGQKVEFLVSFYNNEISEKSEIFDDQFSVERPDGSNFTLKIRSTKLEDSAMYFCASSEFFGTGAYEQYFGPGTRLTVT.

This rearrangement joins TRBV6-5 to TRBJ1-5, with D uncertain. V was trimmed by 2 bases and J by 2 bases, leaving 7 bases between them. CDR1 MNHEY and CDR2 SVGAGI come from the germline V gene. The length of the CDR3 is 14 residues. For the CDR3, the DNA is TGTGCCAGCAGTTACAGCTTCGGCAATCAGCCCCAGCATTTT. Translation: CASSYSFGNQPQHF.

This clone has a handful of counts. The CDR3 sequence is CSASVREGGNQPQHF. DNA for the CDR3: TGCAGTGCTAGTGTAAGGGAGGGAGGCAATCAGCCCCAGCATTTT. The J gene is TRBJ1-5, the V gene TRBV20-1; unclear D gene. V was shortened by 3 bases and J by 2 bases, with 14 bases between the two germline ends. CDR3 length: 15 residues. CDR1 DFQATT and CDR2 SNEGSKA come from the germline V gene (reference sequence).

The gene calls are TRBV27 and TRBJ2-2; 14 bases map to TRBD2. Germline V gives CDR1 MNHEY, CDR2 SMNVEV (reference sequence). This CDR3 comprises 19 residues. V lost 1 base to trimming and J lost 1 base; unmatched junction nucleotides: 5. The CDR3 region is CASSLLGLAGVENTGELFF. The DNA for the CDR3 is TGTGCCAGCAGTTTATTGGGACTAGCGGGAGTAGAGAACACCGGGGAGCTGTTTTTT.

This rearrangement joins TRBV7-9 to TRBJ2-1; D unclear. Trimming pared 5 bases from V and 12 bases from J, leaving 11 bases between. Per germline, CDR1 SEHNR and CDR2 FQNEAQ (reference sequence). This CDR3 is 11 amino acids long. CDR3 residues: CASSPTNRQFF. CDR3 nucleotide sequence: TGTGCCAGCAGCCCAACCAATAGGCAGTTCTTC. The full variable domain, in which reference TRBV7-9 and TRBJ2-1 provide the parts outside the CDR3, is DTGVSQNPRHKITKRGQNVTFRCDPISEHNRLYWYRQTLGQGPEFLTYFQNEAQLEKSRLLSDRFSAERPKGSFSTLEIQRTEQGDSAMYLCASSPTNRQFFGPGTRLTVL.

The rearrangement uses TRBV7-3 and TRBJ2-7; TRBD1 is a possible D gene (6 bases). Germline V gene lookup returns CDR1 SGHTA and CDR2 FQGTGA. V lost 0 bases, J lost 1 base, and 13 bases lay in between. The CDR3 covers 16 residues. For the CDR3, the DNA is TGTGCCAGCAGCTTAACTGGGGGCAGGGCTTCCTACGAGCAGTACTTC. Translated, it gives CASSLTGGRASYEQYF.

V and J are TRBV10-1 and TRBJ2-3, with D possibly being TRBD2 (6 bases). The CDR3 contains 14 residues. V dropped 6 bases and J dropped 5 bases, with 15 bases sitting between them. From germline, CDR1 is WNHNN and CDR2 SYGVQD (reference sequence). In DNA form, the CDR3 reads TGCGCCAGCAGCCGCGGAGGGGCTCAAGATACGCAGTATTTT. Its protein is CASSRGGAQDTQYF.

The V and J genes are TRBV5-6 and TRBJ2-5, with 8 bases identical to TRBD1. Trimming cost V 0 bases and J 3 bases; bases outside gene matches: 13. Germline CDR1 is SGHDT and CDR2 is YYEEEE. This CDR3 comprises 18 residues. In DNA form, the CDR3 reads TGTGCCAGCAGCTTGGTCAGGGACAGGATGTTACTGAAAGAGACCCAGTACTTC. The encoded protein is CASSLVRDRMLLKETQYF.

J is TRBJ1-2 and V is TRBV18; 9 bases match TRBD1. After removal of 8 bases from V and 8 bases from J, the junction contained 9 bases not matched to a gene. Germline CDR1 and CDR2: KGHSH and LQKENI. The CDR3 is 13 residues long. CDR3 region: CASGADRGGGYTF. CDR3 in DNA: TGTGCCAGCGGGGCGGACAGGGGTGGCGGCTACACCTTC.

V gene TRBV6-2 or TRBV6-3 combines with J gene TRBJ1-1; 7 bases match TRBD1. The CDR3 is 15 amino acids. CDR1 and CDR2 (germline): MNHEY, SVGEGT. The ends lost 5 bases at V and 1 base at J; junction bases unmatched: 7. The CDR3, as DNA: TGTGCCAGCAGTCCGATCCACAGGGGGAACACTGAAGCTTTCTTT. This sequence encodes CASSPIHRGNTEAFF.